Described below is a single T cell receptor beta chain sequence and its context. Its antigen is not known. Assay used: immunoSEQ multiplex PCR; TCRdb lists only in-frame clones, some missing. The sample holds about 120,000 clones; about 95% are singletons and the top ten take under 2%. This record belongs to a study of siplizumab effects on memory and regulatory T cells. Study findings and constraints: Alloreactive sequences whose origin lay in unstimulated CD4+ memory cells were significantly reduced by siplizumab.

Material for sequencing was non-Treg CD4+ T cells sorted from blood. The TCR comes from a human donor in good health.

For the CDR3, the DNA is TGTGCCAGCAGTATTACAGGGGACTATGGCTACACCTTC. It yields the protein CASSITGDYGYTF. The V call is TRBV6-5, the J call TRBJ1-2; TRBD1 agrees at 7 bases. Trimming removed 5 bases from V and 3 bases from J; junction bases left unmatched: 3. This CDR3 has 13 amino acids. Germline loops: CDR1 MNHEY, CDR2 SVGAGI.